The source of this T cell receptor (beta chain) is a study of human T cells and chemical hapten exposure. The overall study: Sensitizing treatment utilized 2% DPC over a 2 cm by 2 cm portion of upper inner arm skin.

The time point is: patch test 2, 6 weeks after DPC sensitization. Treatment denoted: therapeutic diphenylcyclopropenone sensitization with weekly scalp DPC. Individual cDNA molecules received unique molecular identifiers in the library. TCRdb reprocessed the RACE reads with MiXCR, giving one entry per CDR3 protein. Of about 78,000 distinct CDR3 sequences detected, 8.5% to 9% appear once; the ten largest clones hold around 3.6%. Trimming stripped 1 base from V and 14 bases from J, with 12 bases between. This CDR3 is built from 12 residues. CDR1 is MGHDK and CDR2 is SYGVNS in the germline V gene. This clonotype was seen a few times.

The origin of this receptor is a woman between 50 and 59 years old with alopecia areata. Some clones in this sample may be carry-over from other donors' samples. The V call is TRBV25-1, the J call TRBJ2-1; the D call may be TRBD1 or TRBD2 (5 bases each). Sample: whole blood, taken in connection with sensitization to the hapten diphenylcyclopropenone (DPC). The CDR3 DNA reads TGTGCCAGCAGTGAATTGCCGGGGACGGAGTTCTTC. Translating it yields CASSELPGTEFF.